A single sample gave rise to the 20 T cell receptor beta chains below, sequenced in a study of blood T cell repertoires in COVID-19 (dated by TCRdb to 2020 to 2021). Libraries came from the immunoSEQ multiplex PCR assay. TCRdb retrieved this table from immuneACCESS and kept in-frame rearrangements only. Not all clones are present; in checked studies, unresolved V genes account for under half, and no reason is known for the remainder. Present in this sample are 150,000 or so clones, less than 90% of which were seen just once. The top ten hold approximately 4% of the sample. The sequenced sample consisted of PBMCs or T cells enriched from blood (not recorded which). These receptors came from a woman aged 45-59 years who had recovered from COVID-19.

CDR3 nucleotides: TGTGCCAGCAGCACAGGGGGCGAGCAGCCCCAGCATTTT. It specifies CASSTGGEQPQHF. The chain has TRBV6-5 and TRBJ1-5; 9 bases map to TRBD1. CDR1 is MNHEY and CDR2 is SVGAGI in the germline V gene. V was clipped by 6 bases and J by 7 bases; unmatched bases: 4. The CDR3 totals 13 residues.

This clone was found many times. This chain uses TRBV5-1 with TRBJ1-6; possible D gene TRBD1, 5 bases. The V gene's germline CDR1 is SGHRS and CDR2 YFSETQ. The CDR3 contains 17 residues. V was clipped by 4 bases and J by 0 bases, with 14 bases between them. CDR3 sequence (DNA): TGCGCCAGCAGCCGCCAGGACACCCTCTCCTATAATTCACCCCTCCACTTT. This gives the protein CASSRQDTLSYNSPLHF.

This clone is a singleton in its sample. The rearrangement uses TRBV7-8 and TRBJ2-1; TRBD1 is a possible D gene (6 bases). The CDR3 is made up of 14 amino acids. CDR1 is SGHVS and CDR2 is FQNEAQ in the germline V gene. Trimming took 4 bases from V and 10 from J, leaving 17 bases between them. CDR3 sequence (DNA): TGTGCCAGCAGCTACAGGACAGAGTCAGGCGAGCAGTTCTTC. Residues: CASSYRTESGEQFF.

V gene TRBV2 combines with J gene TRBJ1-2, with TRBD1 matching over 9 bases. The CDR3 consists of 12 residues. Germline V gene sequence: CDR1 SNHLY, CDR2 FYNNEI. J gave up 4 bases and V 9 bases, and 3 bases lay outside the gene matches. The CDR3 coding sequence is TGTGCCAGTGGACAGGGGATCTATGGCTACACCTTC. This encodes CASGQGIYGYTF.

Written as DNA, the CDR3 is TGTGCCAGCAGACAAGCTTGGACAACCACCCACTATGGCTACACCTTC. The encoded protein is CASRQAWTTTHYGYTF. This sequence joins TRBV27 and TRBJ1-2; D might be TRBD1 (5 bases). This CDR3 has 16 residues. V was shortened by 6 bases and J by 3 bases, with 20 bases between the two germline ends. From germline, CDR1 is MNHEY and CDR2 SMNVEV (reference sequence).

The chain links TRBV4-1 to TRBJ1-1; 7 bases match TRBD1. Trimming removed 2 bases from V and 1 base from J; junction bases left unmatched: 10. The germline V gene encodes CDR1 MGHRA and CDR2 YSYEKL. The CDR3 contains 17 residues. The CDR3 region has the DNA TGCGCCAGCAGCCAAAAACGGTTGACAGGGCAGAACACTGAAGCTTTCTTT. Translated: CASSQKRLTGQNTEAFF.

This clone was seen only a few times. The V and J genes are TRBV6-1 and TRBJ1-5, with D possibly matching TRBD1 (5 bases). The CDR3 is 13 amino acids. V dropped 3 bases and J dropped 3 bases, with 6 bases sitting between them. The germline gives CDR1 MNHNS, CDR2 SASEGT. CDR3 in DNA: TGTGCCAGCAGTGACAGGGACAATCAGCCCCAGCATTTT. Its protein product is CASSDRDNQPQHF.

This clone was seen a few times. This chain joins TRBV5-1 and TRBJ2-7; 12 bases line up with TRBD2. The V gene end was trimmed by 4 bases and the J gene end by 3 bases; junction bases not matched to a gene: 5. This CDR3 comprises 15 residues. Germline CDR1 reads SGHRS; CDR2 reads YFSETQ. CDR3 DNA sequence: TGCGCCAGCAGCATCGGACTAGCGGGGATCTACGAGCAGTACGTC. It yields the protein CASSIGLAGIYEQYV.

This clone came up a few times. The chain has TRBV7-2 and TRBJ2-2; D not resolved. The CDR3 spans 16 residues. CDR1 and CDR2 from the germline V gene are SGHTA and FQGNSA. Trimming shortened V by 2 bases and J by 7 bases, and 17 bases separated the two germline ends. This CDR3 reads CASSLYDSTMVGELFF. CDR3 coding DNA: TGTGCCAGCAGCTTATACGACTCAACAATGGTCGGGGAGCTGTTTTTT.

This chain links TRBV5-1 with TRBJ2-2; D remains unclear. Trimming pared 5 bases from V and 1 base from J, leaving 6 bases between. CDR1 is SGHRS and CDR2 is YFSETQ in the germline V gene. The CDR3 is 13 amino acids. The CDR3 region has the DNA TGCGCCAGCAGGGCAGGGAACACCGGGGAGCTGTTTTTT. Amino acid sequence: CASRAGNTGELFF. Full variable domain (rest looked up from reference TRBV5-1 and TRBJ2-2): KAGVTQTPRYLIKTRGQQVTLSCSPISGHRSVSWYQQTPGQGLQFLFEYFSETQRNKGNFPGRFSGRQFSNSRSEMNVSTLELGDSALYLCASRAGNTGELFFGEGSRLTVL.

The chain recombines TRBV19 with TRBJ2-1; TRBD1 aligns across 7 bases. This CDR3 is 13 amino acids long. Trimming at V came to 6 bases and at J to 9 bases, leaving 8 bases not matched to a gene. Per the germline V gene, CDR1 is LNHDA and CDR2 is SQIVND (reference sequence). This CDR3 reads CASRGQDHGEQFF. The CDR3 region has the DNA TGTGCCAGTAGAGGACAGGACCACGGTGAGCAGTTCTTC.

The CDR3 region is CASSFDRPDGYTF. The CDR3 DNA follows: TGTGCCAGCAGCTTTGACAGGCCCGATGGCTACACCTTC. The chain uses TRBV11-2 and TRBJ1-2; tentatively, D is TRBD1 (6 bases). There are 13 residues in the CDR3. V gave up 3 bases and J gave up 6 bases, with 11 bases separating them. The germline V gene has CDR1 SGHAT and CDR2 FQNNGV.

The J gene is TRBJ2-3, the V gene TRBV7-9; weak D call: TRBD2 (5 bases). Germline V gives CDR1 SEHNR, CDR2 FQNEAQ (reference sequence). The CDR3 loop spans 12 amino acids. V was shortened by 7 bases and J by 3 bases, with 8 bases between the two germline ends. For the CDR3, the DNA is TGTGCCAGCACGAGGAGGACAGATACGCAGTATTTT. It translates to CASTRRTDTQYF.

In this sample, this clone turned up a few times. The chain has TRBV5-1 and TRBJ2-1; TRBD2 matches at 12 bases. CDR3 length: 16 residues. Germline-derived CDR1 and CDR2 are SGHRS and YFSETQ. V trimming: 1 base; J trimming: 7 bases; junction bases outside the gene matches: 6. CDR3 protein: CASSLPGLAGGNEQFF. As DNA, the CDR3 is TGCGCCAGCAGCTTGCCGGGGCTAGCGGGGGGGAATGAGCAGTTCTTC. The variable domain in full, completed from reference TRBV5-1 and TRBJ2-1, reads KAGVTQTPRYLIKTRGQQVTLSCSPISGHRSVSWYQQTPGQGLQFLFEYFSETQRNKGNFPGRFSGRQFSNSRSEMNVSTLELGDSALYLCASSLPGLAGGNEQFFGPGTRLTVL.

V is TRBV18 and J is TRBJ2-1; D perhaps matches TRBD1 (6 bases). CDR1 and CDR2 from the germline V gene are KGHSH and LQKENI. Trimming cost V 0 bases and J 4 bases, with 7 bases left between them. The CDR3 totals 14 residues. The CDR3 loop reads CASSPPTGYNEQFF. CDR3 sequence (DNA): TGTGCCAGCTCACCACCGACAGGATACAATGAGCAGTTCTTC.

This clone was observed a few times. The DNA of the CDR3 is TGCGCCAGCAGCAAGGAGTCAACTAATGAAAAACTGTTTTTT. Residues: CASSKESTNEKLFF. This chain connects TRBV5-1 to TRBJ1-4; D is undetermined. Germline V lookup: CDR1 SGHRS, CDR2 YFSETQ. Trimming took 4 bases from V and 0 from J, leaving 7 bases between them. This CDR3 has 14 amino acids.

The chain uses TRBV5-6 and TRBJ1-3, with D possibly being TRBD1 (5 bases). The V and J ends lost 5 bases and 0 bases respectively, with 15 bases between them. Germline lookup yields CDR1 SGHDT and CDR2 YYEEEE. The CDR3 has 16 residues. The CDR3 coding sequence is TGTGCCAGCAGTCGGGGGTCGGGTTACTCTGGAAACACCATATATTTT. Amino acids: CASSRGSGYSGNTIYF. Variable domain in full (rest from reference TRBV5-6 and TRBJ1-3): DAGVTQSPTHLIKTRGQQVTLRCSPKSGHDTVSWYQQALGQGPQFIFQYYEEEERQRGNFPDRFSGHQFPNYSSELNVNALLLGDSALYLCASSRGSGYSGNTIYFGEGSWLTVV.

The genes are TRBV2 and TRBJ1-4; D uncertain. V was shortened by 4 bases and J by 4 bases, with 7 bases between the two germline ends. CDR1 SNHLY and CDR2 FYNNEI come from the germline V gene. CDR3 size: 13 residues. The CDR3: CASSVRGNEKLFF. The CDR3 DNA reads TGTGCCAGCAGTGTACGGGGTAATGAAAAACTGTTTTTT.

The rearrangement links TRBV10-1 to TRBJ2-1, with 14 bases aligning to TRBD2. Germline values: CDR1 WNHNN, CDR2 SYGVQD (reference sequence). The CDR3 contains 14 residues. V shed 4 bases and J 11 bases; nucleotides not matched to a gene: 4. The chain's CDR3 is CASSGGTSGSQQFF. CDR3 DNA: TGCGCCAGCAGTGGAGGGACTAGCGGGAGTCAGCAGTTCTTC.

The chain recombines TRBV30 with TRBJ1-2; D gene ambiguous. The germline V and J ends were trimmed by 4 bases and 8 bases, with 17 bases remaining between them. Germline loops: CDR1 GTSNPN, CDR2 SVGIG (reference sequence). There are 13 residues in the CDR3. The CDR3 here is CAWTLGRGWGYTF. In DNA, the CDR3 is TGTGCCTGGACCTTGGGTCGGGGATGGGGCTACACCTTC.